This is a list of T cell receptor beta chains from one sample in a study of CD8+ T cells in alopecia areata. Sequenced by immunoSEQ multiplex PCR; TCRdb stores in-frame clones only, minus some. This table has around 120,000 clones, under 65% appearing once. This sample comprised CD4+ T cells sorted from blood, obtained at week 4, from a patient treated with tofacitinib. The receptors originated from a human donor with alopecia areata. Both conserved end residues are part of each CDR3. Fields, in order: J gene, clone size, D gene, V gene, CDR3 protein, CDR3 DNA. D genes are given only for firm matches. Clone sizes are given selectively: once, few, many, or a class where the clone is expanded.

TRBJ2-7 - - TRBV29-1 CSFVGRGSYEQYF TGCAGCTTTGTTGGGAGGGGGTCCTACGAGCAGTACTTC
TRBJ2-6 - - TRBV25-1 CASSTAAGANVLTF TGTGCCAGCAGTACAGCAGCCGGGGCCAACGTCCTGACTTTC
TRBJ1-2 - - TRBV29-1 CSVLSGTDYGYTF TGCAGCGTGCTGTCCGGGACGGACTATGGCTACACCTTC
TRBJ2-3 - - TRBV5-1 CASSFSGEGTDTQYF TGCGCCAGCAGCTTCAGTGGAGAGGGAACAGATACGCAGTATTTT
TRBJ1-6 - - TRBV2 CASRDSRNSPLHF TGTGCCAGCAGAGACAGCCGGAATTCACCCCTCCACTTT
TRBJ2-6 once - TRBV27 CASSREAGANVLTF TGTGCCAGCTCAAGAGAAGCTGGGGCCAACGTCCTGACTTTC
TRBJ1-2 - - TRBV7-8 CASSLGSASNYGYTF TGTGCCAGCAGCTTAGGATCAGCTTCTAACTATGGCTACACCTTC
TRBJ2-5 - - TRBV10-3 CAISESPSWETQYF TGTGCCATCAGTGAGTCACCGAGCTGGGAGACCCAGTACTTC
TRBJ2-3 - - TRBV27 CASSFRQGTDTQYF TGTGCCAGCAGTTTTCGGCAGGGGACAGATACGCAGTATTTT
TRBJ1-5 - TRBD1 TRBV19 CASSTPDRGLRRGQPQHF TGTGCCAGTAGTACCCCCGACAGGGGGCTCAGAAGGGGTCAGCCCCAGCATTTT
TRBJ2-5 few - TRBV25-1 CASSTDSEGETQYF TGTGCCAGCAGTACCGACAGCGAGGGAGAGACCCAGTACTTC
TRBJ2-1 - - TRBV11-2 CASSLDWASYNEQFF TGTGCCAGCAGCTTAGACTGGGCCTCCTACAATGAGCAGTTCTTC
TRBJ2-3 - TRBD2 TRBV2 CAGREDGADTQYF TGTGCCGGCCGGGAGGACGGCGCAGATACGCAGTATTTT
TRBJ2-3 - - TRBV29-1 CSVGGGTPTDTQYF TGCAGCGTCGGCGGAGGAACCCCCACAGATACGCAGTATTTT
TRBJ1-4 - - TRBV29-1 CSVAADREKLFF TGCAGCGTCGCGGCAGATAGGGAAAAACTGTTTTTT
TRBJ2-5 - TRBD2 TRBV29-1 CSVGGTSGGQETQYF TGCAGCGTTGGCGGGACTAGCGGGGGGCAAGAGACCCAGTACTTC
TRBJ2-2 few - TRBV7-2 CASSLDRVPNTGELFF TGTGCCAGCAGCTTAGACAGGGTCCCGAACACCGGGGAGCTGTTTTTT
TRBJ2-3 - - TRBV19 CASSLQDTQYF TGTGCCAGTAGCTTGCAGGATACGCAGTATTTT
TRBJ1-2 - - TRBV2 CASSEAGGSYGYTF TGTGCCAGCAGTGAAGCGGGCGGAAGTTATGGCTACACCTTC
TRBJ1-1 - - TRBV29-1 CSVGGQLLNTEAFF TGCAGCGTAGGGGGACAACTATTGAACACTGAAGCTTTCTTT
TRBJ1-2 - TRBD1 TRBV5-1 CASSSRDRIYGYTF TGCGCCAGCAGCTCCCGGGACAGGATTTATGGCTACACCTTC
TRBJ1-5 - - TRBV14 CASSLMTNQPQHF TGTGCCAGCAGCCTAATGACCAATCAGCCCCAGCATTTT
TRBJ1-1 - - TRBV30 CAWTRDGVTAFF TGTGCCTGGACCCGAGATGGGGTAACGGCTTTCTTT
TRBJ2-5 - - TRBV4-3 CASSQGIARQGETQYF TGCGCCAGCAGCCAAGGGATAGCGCGGCAGGGGGAGACCCAGTACTTC
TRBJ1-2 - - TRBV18 CASSPGREDYGYTF TGTGCCAGCTCACCAGGCAGGGAAGACTATGGCTACACCTTC
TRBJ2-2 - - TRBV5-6 CASSLVGSNTGELFF TGTGCCAGCAGCTTGGTAGGGTCGAACACCGGGGAGCTGTTTTTT
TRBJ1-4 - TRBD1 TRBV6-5 CASSYRDRWEKLFF TGTGCCAGCAGTTACCGGGACAGGTGGGAAAAACTGTTTTTT
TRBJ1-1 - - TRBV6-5 CASSYMGYTEAFF TGTGCCAGCAGTTACATGGGGTACACTGAAGCTTTCTTT
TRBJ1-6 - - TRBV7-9 CASSLQGYSPLHF TGTGCCAGCAGCTTACAGGGATACTCACCCCTCCACTTT
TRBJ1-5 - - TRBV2 CASSVTDQPQHF TGTGCCAGCAGTGTGACAGACCAGCCCCAGCATTTT
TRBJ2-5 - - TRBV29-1 CSVGLALGPETQYF TGCAGCGTTGGTCTAGCTTTGGGACCCGAGACCCAGTACTTC
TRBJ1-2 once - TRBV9 CASSVSPHVAGANYGYTF TGTGCCAGCAGCGTGTCTCCCCACGTGGCCGGTGCTAACTATGGCTACACCTTC
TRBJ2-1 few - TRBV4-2 CASSQAINEQFF TGTGCCAGCAGCCAGGCTATAAATGAGCAGTTCTTC
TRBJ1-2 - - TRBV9 CASSPRQITNYGYTF TGTGCCAGCAGCCCGAGACAGATAACTAACTATGGCTACACCTTC
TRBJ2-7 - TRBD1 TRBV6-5 CASSWDSDYEQYF TGTGCCAGCAGTTGGGACAGCGATTACGAGCAGTACTTC
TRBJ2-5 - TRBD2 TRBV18 CASSPKRLAVGGETQYF TGTGCCAGCTCACCAAAGAGACTAGCGGTTGGAGGAGAGACCCAGTACTTC
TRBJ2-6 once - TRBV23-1 CASSQSGGRFRTF TGCGCCAGCAGTCAATCCGGGGGACGGTTCAGAACTTTC
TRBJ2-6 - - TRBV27 CASSFSSGANVLTF TGTGCCAGCAGTTTTAGCTCTGGGGCCAACGTCCTGACTTTC
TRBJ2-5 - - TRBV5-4 CASSLGGEETQYF TGTGCCAGCAGCTTGGGAGGGGAAGAGACCCAGTACTTC
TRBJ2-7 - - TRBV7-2 CASSLMIAVRSYEQYF TGTGCCAGCAGCCTCATGATAGCGGTACGGTCCTACGAGCAGTACTTC
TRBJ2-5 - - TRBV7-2 CASSLETGVETQYF TGTGCCAGCAGCTTAGAGACAGGAGTAGAGACCCAGTACTTC
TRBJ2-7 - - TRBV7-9 CASSLTQGPYEQYF TGTGCCAGCAGCTTAACCCAGGGACCCTACGAGCAGTACTTC
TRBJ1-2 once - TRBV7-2 CASSLDTSGYTF TGTGCCAGCAGCTTAGACACGAGTGGCTACACCTTC
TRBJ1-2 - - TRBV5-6 CASSLAQGTIYGYTF TGTGCCAGCAGCTTGGCCCAGGGGACCATTTATGGCTACACCTTC